The 20 T cell receptor beta chains in this list originate from one sample, sequenced in a study of T cells after posttransplantation cyclophosphamide. Profiled with immunoSEQ multiplex PCR; TCRdb holds only in-frame clones, not every one. Among roughly 18,000 clones listed, around four fifths were seen once. The specimen sequenced was memory CD4+ T cells sorted from blood. The receptors derive from a man aged 30 to 45 in good health and a related stem cell transplant donor.

This clone has only a few counts. V and J are TRBV12-5 and TRBJ1-1; 8 bases align to TRBD1. Germline lookup yields CDR1 LGHNT and CDR2 FRNRAP. Trimming cost V 5 bases and J 6 bases; bases outside gene matches: 8. The CDR3 is made up of 14 amino acids. The CDR3 region has the DNA TGTGCTAGTGGTCCAAAGACAGGGGCGGCTGAAGCTTTCTTT. As protein: CASGPKTGAAEAFF.

This chain uses TRBV4-3 with TRBJ1-2; 7 nucleotides line up with TRBD1. CDR1 and CDR2 (germline): LGHNA, YSLEER. This CDR3 has 16 amino acids. J was trimmed by 4 bases and V by 0 bases; bases with no gene match: 8. The DNA of the CDR3 is TGCGCCAGCAGCCAAGAATTTCGACAGGGTGGCTATGGCTACACCTTC. Translating it yields CASSQEFRQGGYGYTF.

The gene calls are TRBV6-5 and TRBJ2-2, with 11 positions matching TRBD1. The germline CDR1 and CDR2 sequences are MNHEY and SVGAGI. This CDR3 comprises 15 residues. J was trimmed by 1 base and V by 6 bases; bases with no gene match: 1. The DNA of the CDR3 is TGTGCCAGCAGGGACAGGGGGCGGAACACCGGGGAGCTGTTTTTT. Its translation: CASRDRGRNTGELFF.

This clone has a single count. The V gene is TRBV5-6, the J gene TRBJ2-3; maybe TRBD2 (6 bases). Germline V gene lookup returns CDR1 SGHDT and CDR2 YYEEEE. The CDR3 extends over 15 amino acids. Trimming pared 0 bases from V and 0 bases from J, leaving 8 bases between. CDR3 coding DNA: TGTGCCAGCAGCTTGGATCGGGGGAGCACAGATACGCAGTATTTT. Its translation: CASSLDRGSTDTQYF.

CDR3 in amino acids: CSGTGHPHTEAFF. The CDR3 region has the DNA TGCAGCGGTACGGGACACCCACACACTGAAGCTTTCTTT. The rearrangement links TRBV29-1 to TRBJ1-1; weak D call: TRBD1 (6 bases). V lost 7 bases, J lost 3 bases, and 15 bases lay in between. Germline V gene data show CDR1 as SQVTM and CDR2 as ANQGSEA. The CDR3 covers 13 residues.

The chain recombines TRBV19 with TRBJ1-1, with a weak D call TRBD1 (6 bases). Germline V gene data show CDR1 as LNHDA and CDR2 as SQIVND (reference sequence). The CDR3 has 14 amino acids. V lost 3 bases and J 1 base, leaving 9 bases between the germline ends. The CDR3 bases are TGTGCCAGTAGTATTTGGGGGCAGAACACTGAAGCTTTCTTT. It codes for CASSIWGQNTEAFF.

The chain carries TRBV27 and TRBJ2-2, with D possibly TRBD1 on 7 matching bases. V lost 2 bases, J lost 4 bases, and 17 bases lay in between. This CDR3 is 17 amino acids long. The germline V gene has CDR1 MNHEY and CDR2 SMNVEV (reference sequence). CDR3 sequence reads: CASSLVFQGGITGELFF. The DNA for the CDR3 is TGTGCCAGCAGTTTAGTGTTTCAGGGGGGAATCACCGGGGAGCTGTTTTTT.

The rearrangement uses TRBV9 and TRBJ1-1, with D unresolved. The length of the CDR3 is 13 residues. In germline, CDR1 is SGDLS, CDR2 YYNGEE. Trimming pared 4 bases from V and 4 bases from J, leaving 11 bases between. In DNA form, the CDR3 reads TGTGCCAGCAGCATCGACATTCGCACTGAAGCTTTCTTT. This codes for CASSIDIRTEAFF.

This chain connects TRBV7-2 to TRBJ2-5, with D perhaps matching TRBD2 (6 bases). This CDR3 comprises 15 residues. Germline V lookup: CDR1 SGHTA, CDR2 FQGNSA. Trimming shortened V by 0 bases and J by 5 bases, and 13 bases separated the two germline ends. The CDR3 DNA reads as TGTGCCAGCAGCTTAGCGCGGCTAGCGATGGAGACCCAGTACTTC. Translating it yields CASSLARLAMETQYF.

V gene TRBV6-5 combines with J gene TRBJ2-7; a weak D match, TRBD2 (7 bases). CDR1 MNHEY and CDR2 SVGAGI come from the germline V gene. CDR3 length equals 15 residues. Between the trimmed V and J ends, which lost 4 bases and 2 bases, there was a span of 15 bases. The DNA of the CDR3 is TGTGCCAGCAGTTTGGGAGGGGGTACTGCCTACGAGCAGTACTTC. Protein sequence: CASSLGGGTAYEQYF.

The V and J genes are TRBV7-8 and TRBJ1-2; 7 bases align to TRBD1. The CDR3 runs to 15 residues. Germline V gene lookup returns CDR1 SGHVS and CDR2 FQNEAQ. Trimming removed 3 bases from V and 6 bases from J; junction bases left unmatched: 10. The CDR3 DNA reads as TGTGCCAGCAGCTTGATGGGACAGACCTACCATGGCTACACCTTC. Translating gives CASSLMGQTYHGYTF.

The chain is built from TRBV21-1 and TRBJ2-5; the D call of TRBD1 is as the table states it, not checked on the DNA. TRBV21-1 is a listed pseudogene. The CDR3 is made up of 17 amino acids. As DNA, the CDR3 is TGTGCCAGCAGCAAAGCTCAGGGGGCCCGATCGGAAGAGACCCAGTACTTC. This codes for CASSKAQGARSEETQYF.

The genes are TRBV28 and TRBJ1-2; 10 positions match TRBD1. This CDR3 is built from 15 residues. The junction had 6 bases not matched to a gene; V was cut back by 7 bases and J by 1 base. CDR1 and CDR2 (germline): MDHEN, SYDVKM. CDR3 residues: CASTPTGGYNYGYTF. In nucleotides, the CDR3 is TGTGCCAGCACCCCGACAGGGGGCTATAACTATGGCTACACCTTC.

This clone has just a few counts. The chain couples TRBV5-6 to TRBJ1-1; D perhaps matches TRBD1 (6 bases). This CDR3 region has 14 residues. The V gene's germline CDR1 is SGHDT and CDR2 YYEEEE. Deletions cut 5 bases from V and 2 bases from J, with 13 bases between. This CDR3 reads CASSSLRGNTEAFF. For the CDR3, the DNA is TGTGCCAGCAGTTCCCTCAGGGGTAACACTGAAGCTTTCTTT.

V gene TRBV27 combines with J gene TRBJ2-3, with D tentatively TRBD1 (5 bases). Germline CDR1 reads MNHEY; CDR2 reads SMNVEV (reference sequence). The V gene lost 7 bases and the J gene lost 2 bases, with 10 bases spanning the gap. This CDR3 is built from 13 residues. The CDR3 protein is CASTHRNTDTQYF. The DNA of the CDR3 is TGTGCCAGCACCCACAGGAACACAGATACGCAGTATTTT.

V usage is TRBV18 and J usage is TRBJ2-5; tentative D call: TRBD2 (5 bases). The germline V gene has CDR1 KGHSH and CDR2 LQKENI. CDR3 size: 12 residues. V gave up 3 bases and J gave up 4 bases, with 6 bases separating them. The CDR3 loop reads CASSPGGETQYF. The CDR3 DNA reads TGTGCCAGCTCACCCGGAGGAGAGACCCAGTACTTC.

The chain employs TRBV5-1 and TRBJ1-1; 10 bases align to TRBD1. Germline CDR1 is SGHRS and CDR2 is YFSETQ. After removal of 7 bases from V and 5 bases from J, the junction contained 8 bases not matched to a gene. The CDR3 is made up of 14 amino acids. The CDR3 loop reads CASAYDRGRTEAFF. The CDR3 nucleotides are TGCGCCAGCGCATACGACAGGGGGCGAACTGAAGCTTTCTTT. The full variable domain, its missing parts supplied by reference TRBV5-1 and TRBJ1-1, is KAGVTQTPRYLIKTRGQQVTLSCSPISGHRSVSWYQQTPGQGLQFLFEYFSETQRNKGNFPGRFSGRQFSNSRSEMNVSTLELGDSALYLCASAYDRGRTEAFFGQGTRLTVV.

The rearrangement uses TRBV11-2 and TRBJ1-6; TRBD1 matches at 7 bases. With 8 bases clipped from V and 7 bases from J, the junction kept 8 bases outside the gene matches. Germline-derived CDR1 and CDR2 are SGHAT and FQNNGV. There are 14 residues in the CDR3. In nucleotides, the CDR3 is TGTGCCAGCGCCAAGGGGGGACAGAATTCACCCCTCCACTTT. This translates into CASAKGGQNSPLHF.

The DNA for the CDR3 is TGTGCCAGTAGAGAACAGGCGAGCACCGGGGAGCTGTTTTTT. This codes for CASREQASTGELFF. The genes are TRBV19 and TRBJ2-2; weak D call: TRBD1 (5 bases). The CDR3 is 14 amino acids. Germline V lookup: CDR1 LNHDA, CDR2 SQIVND (reference sequence). The ends were cut back, 6 bases at V and 4 bases at J, with 12 bases in the middle.

The V call is TRBV28, the J call TRBJ1-1, with 7 bases identical to TRBD1. CDR1 is MDHEN and CDR2 is SYDVKM in the germline V gene. The CDR3 runs to 13 residues. Germline trimming cut 8 bases from V and 3 bases from J; bases unmatched to any gene: 6. DNA for the CDR3: TGTGCCAGCCTGACAGGGTGGGACACTGAAGCTTTCTTT. It translates to CASLTGWDTEAFF.